A selection of T cell receptor beta chains follows, all from one sample in a study of CD8 T cells in ankylosing spondylitis. A single record per CDR3 protein comes from TCRdb applying MiXCR to the 5' RACE reads. The top ten hold around 4% of the sample, which has 150,000 to 200,000 distinct CDR3 sequences, about 20% seen once. Sequenced input: blood, either unsorted or a sorted T cell fraction (not recorded which). Receptors were obtained from a male donor under 30 with ankylosing spondylitis or in good health (not recorded which). Each CDR3 is given with its conserved first and last residue. A D gene is named only where the DNA matches it firmly. Rows give clone size only sometimes, using once, few, many, or a class for an expanded clone.

clone size,J gene,D gene,CDR3 length,V gene,CDR3 DNA,CDR3 protein
-,TRBJ1-2,-,11,TRBV20-1,TGCAGTGCTTTAACGGGCTATGGCTACACCTTC,CSALTGYGYTF
many,TRBJ1-4,-,15,TRBV7-2,TGTGCCAGCAGCTTTTTGGGGGCGCCAGGGGAAAAACTGTTTTTT,CASSFLGAPGEKLFF
many,TRBJ2-2,TRBD2,16,TRBV15,TGTGCCACCGAATGGACTAGCGGGTCGAACACCGGGGAGCTGTTTTTT,CATEWTSGSNTGELFF
many,TRBJ2-3,-,14,TRBV5-1,TGCGCCAGCAGCTATGCAGAGATGAACTGGGTGAAGTATTTT,CASSYAEMNWVKYF
many,TRBJ2-4,-,12,TRBV5-4,TGTGCCAGCAGCTTGGACAAAAACATTCAGTACTTC,CASSLDKNIQYF
-,TRBJ2-3,TRBD1,14,TRBV12-3/TRBV12-4,TGTGCCAGCAGTATGGGACAGGGCACAGATACGCAGTATTTT,CASSMGQGTDTQYF
many,TRBJ2-5,TRBD2,15,TRBV9,TGTGCCAGCAGCGCCCGCCGAGCGGGAGAAGAGACCCAGTACTTC,CASSARRAGEETQYF
many,TRBJ2-2,-,13,TRBV20-1,TGCAGTGCTAGGGACTTCAACACCGGGGAGCTGTTTTTT,CSARDFNTGELFF
many,TRBJ2-7,-,12,TRBV20-1,TGCAGTGCTAGTGGCGTTTCCTACGAGCAGTACTTC,CSASGVSYEQYF
-,TRBJ2-1,TRBD2,18,TRBV4-1,TGCGCCAGCAGCCAAGATGCTAGCGGGAGTCCCCTACGAAATGAGCAGTTCTTC,CASSQDASGSPLRNEQFF
once,TRBJ2-1,TRBD1,15,TRBV6-6,TGTGCCAGCAGTTACGGGACAGGGGTCGGAAATGAGCAGTTCTTC,CASSYGTGVGNEQFF
few,TRBJ1-2,TRBD1,14,TRBV20-1,TGCAGTGCTAGAGTTGAACAGGGGAACTATGGCTACACCTTC,CSARVEQGNYGYTF
-,TRBJ2-1,-,14,TRBV27,TGTGCCAGCAGTTGGGGGCCTGGAGGAAATGAGCAGTTCTTC,CASSWGPGGNEQFF
many,TRBJ2-1,-,14,TRBV5-4,TGTGCCAGCAGCCCCCAGACAGGTGGGAATGAGCAGTTCTTC,CASSPQTGGNEQFF
many,TRBJ2-1,-,17,TRBV14,TGTGCCAGCAGCCACCAAGGCGGTACAAGAACCTACAATGAGCAGTTCTTC,CASSHQGGTRTYNEQFF
many,TRBJ1-1,-,17,TRBV6-5,TGTGCCAGCAGTTACTCGAGTGCAGGGGCGCATCACACTGAAGCTTTCTTT,CASSYSSAGAHHTEAFF
many,TRBJ1-3,TRBD1,14,TRBV20-1,TGCAGTGCGGAAGGTCGGGACAGGGTAAACACCATATATTTT,CSAEGRDRVNTIYF
-,TRBJ2-7,-,14,TRBV6-5,TGTGCCAGCAGTGCCCCCGGCTTCCACTTCGAGCAGTACTTC,CASSAPGFHFEQYF
many,TRBJ2-7,-,13,TRBV28,TGTGCCAGCAGCCCATCGGGGTTTTTTATTAAGTACTTC,CASSPSGFFIKYF
-,TRBJ1-1,-,14,TRBV11-1,TGTGCCAGCAGCTTAGTCCCGAGGGACACTGAAGCTTTCTTT,CASSLVPRDTEAFF
many,TRBJ2-1,-,14,TRBV6-2/TRBV6-3,TGTGCCAGCGGGCGGCAGGGCGCCTACAATGAGCAGTTCTTC,CASGRQGAYNEQFF
many,TRBJ2-3,TRBD2,16,TRBV7-8,TGTGCCAGCAGCTTCCCCAGGCGGGAGAAAACAGATACGCAGTATTTT,CASSFPRREKTDTQYF
many,TRBJ2-2,-,14,TRBV6-2/TRBV6-3,TGTGCCGCCGTGGTTACCGAAGGGGCCGGGGAGCTGTTTTTT,CAAVVTEGAGELFF
many,TRBJ1-3,-,14,TRBV3-1,TGTGCCAGCAGCCAAGCGGGGGCTGGAAACACCATATATTTT,CASSQAGAGNTIYF
few,TRBJ2-2,-,16,TRBV19,TGTGCCAGTAGTATTTCAGACAGGCTAAAGGCCGGGGAGCTGTTTTTT,CASSISDRLKAGELFF
many,TRBJ1-1,-,15,TRBV9,TGTGCCAGCAGCCTCCAGAAGTGGGGGAACACTGAAGCTTTCTTT,CASSLQKWGNTEAFF
many,TRBJ2-3,-,13,TRBV5-1,TGCGCCAGCAGCTTTCCAGACACAGATATGCAGTATTTT,CASSFPDTDMQYF
many,TRBJ2-7,-,14,TRBV5-1,TGCGCCAGCAGCTTGGAGGGGGGACCCTACGAGCAGTACTTC,CASSLEGGPYEQYF
many,TRBJ1-2,TRBD1,13,TRBV5-6,TGTGCCAGCAGACCAGGGGGCGGCTATGGCTACACCTTC,CASRPGGGYGYTF